This is a list of T cell receptor beta chains from one sample in a study. One entry per CDR3 protein results from TCRdb running MiXCR on the RT-PCR reads. The table includes 650,000 to 800,000 distinct CDR3 sequences, about 14% detected once. The sequenced material came from memory CD4+ T cells from blood. Receptors originate from a female donor in good health, serving as a healthy control. Each CDR3 is given with its conserved first and last residue. The D gene is left open where the match is weak. Clone size, where shown, is once, few, many, or a class for clones that have expanded.

TRBV29-1,few,TRBJ1-5,TRBD1,CSAGTAGNQPQHF,TGCAGCGCGGGGACAGCCGGGAATCAGCCCCAGCATTTT
TRBV5-1,-,TRBJ2-3,TRBD2,CASSSGRMVADTQYF,TGCGCCAGCAGCAGCGGGAGAATGGTGGCAGATACGCAGTATTTT
TRBV24-1,-,TRBJ2-1,-,CATADRFGNEQFF,TGTGCCACCGCTGACCGCTTCGGCAATGAGCAGTTCTTC
TRBV7-2,few,TRBJ2-5,-,CASSFRGRRGGQETQYF,TGTGCCAGCAGCTTTCGTGGGAGGAGGGGGGGGCAAGAGACCCAGTACTTC
TRBV18,many,TRBJ1-1,TRBD1,CASSPDRVSTEAFF,TGTGCCAGCTCTCCTGACAGGGTATCAACTGAAGCTTTCTTT
TRBV7-2,few,TRBJ2-5,TRBD2,CASSLGTSGQRVYF,TGTGCCAGCAGTTTAGGGACTAGCGGGCAAAGGGTGTACTTC
TRBV7-2,-,TRBJ1-3,-,CASSLRVGGVSGNTIYF,TGTGCCAGCAGCTTAAGAGTTGGTGGTGTCTCTGGAAACACCATATATTTT
TRBV6-2/TRBV6-3,few,TRBJ2-2,-,CASNVGVRVTGELFF,TGTGCCAGCAATGTCGGGGTTCGGGTCACCGGGGAGCTGTTTTTT
TRBV4-1,many,TRBJ2-5,-,CASSQDLGGTAQYF,TGCGCCAGCAGCCAAGATCTCGGAGGGACGGCCCAGTACTTC
TRBV9,few,TRBJ2-3,-,CASSVGPGLGTDTQYF,TGTGCCAGCAGCGTAGGCCCGGGACTCGGCACAGATACGCAGTATTTT
TRBV28,-,TRBJ1-4,-,CASRSGWGFGEKLFF,TGTGCCAGCAGATCCGGGTGGGGTTTCGGTGAAAAACTGTTTTTT
TRBV5-6,-,TRBJ2-3,TRBD1,CASSFSTGGTSTDTQYF,TGTGCCAGCAGCTTTTCTACAGGGGGCACTAGCACAGATACGCAGTATTTT
TRBV7-3,many,TRBJ2-1,TRBD2,CASSLGVGTTKFF,TGTGCCAGCAGCTTGGGTGTCGGGACTACCAAGTTCTTC
TRBV20-1,many,TRBJ2-5,TRBD2,CSAQMTSGGEETQYF,TGCAGTGCTCAAATGACTAGCGGAGGGGAAGAGACCCAGTACTTC
TRBV10-3,few,TRBJ2-7,-,CAIGGQGLSYEQYF,TGTGCCATCGGGGGGCAGGGATTGTCCTACGAGCAGTACTTC
TRBV20-1,-,TRBJ2-3,TRBD1,CSASPGTGGSDTQYF,TGCAGTGCTTCCCCCGGGACAGGGGGTTCAGATACGCAGTATTTT
TRBV18,-,TRBJ2-1,-,CASSLGDGPYNEQFF,TGTGCCAGCTCACTTGGGGACGGACCCTACAATGAGCAGTTCTTC
TRBV5-1,few,TRBJ1-1,-,CASSVEARNTEAFF,TGCGCCAGCAGCGTGGAGGCCAGGAACACTGAAGCTTTCTTT
TRBV7-3,-,TRBJ1-1,-,CASSHRGGTEAFF,TGTGCCAGCAGCCACAGAGGGGGAACTGAAGCTTTCTTT
TRBV12-3/TRBV12-4,many,TRBJ2-7,-,CASSFGDRLYEQYF,TGTGCCAGCAGTTTCGGAGACCGACTCTACGAGCAGTACTTC
TRBV6-6,few,TRBJ1-2,-,CASSPGVGYGYTF,TGTGCCAGCAGCCCCGGGGTCGGCTATGGCTACACCTTC
TRBV5-1,-,TRBJ2-1,-,CASSYGGLLQFF,TGCGCCAGCAGCTACGGTGGGCTTTTGCAGTTCTTC
TRBV20-1,few,TRBJ1-4,TRBD1,CSAYLQGSEKLFF,TGCAGTGCTTACCTACAGGGGAGCGAAAAACTGTTTTTT
TRBV29-1,many,TRBJ2-7,TRBD2,CSGRGLAGGNEQYF,TGCAGCGGACGGGGACTAGCGGGAGGCAACGAGCAGTACTTC
TRBV4-3,many,TRBJ2-7,TRBD1,CASSQSRDRASEQYF,TGCGCCAGCAGCCAATCCCGGGACAGGGCCAGTGAGCAGTACTTC
TRBV20-1,many,TRBJ1-2,-,CSARGRTVVGGGYTF,TGCAGTGCTAGAGGAAGGACGGTGGTGGGTGGTGGCTACACCTTC
TRBV12-3/TRBV12-4,many,TRBJ2-1,TRBD2,CASSFLSGSDPQFF,TGTGCCAGCAGTTTCCTTAGCGGGAGTGACCCGCAGTTCTTC
TRBV4-1,many,TRBJ2-7,-,CASSLQGGYEQYF,TGCGCCAGCAGCCTACAGGGAGGGTACGAGCAGTACTTC
TRBV6-2/TRBV6-3,-,TRBJ2-3,-,CDSSFGSGGQKDTQYF,TGTGACAGCAGTTTTGGTTCCGGGGGCCAAAAAGATACGCAGTATTTT
TRBV20-1,few,TRBJ1-5,-,CSWDSNQPQHF,TGCAGTTGGGACAGCAATCAGCCCCAGCATTTT
TRBV29-1,-,TRBJ1-4,TRBD1,CSVQGGPREKLFF,TGCAGCGTCCAAGGGGGCCCCCGCGAAAAACTGTTTTTT
TRBV7-8,many,TRBJ2-1,-,CASTQSSYNEQFF,TGTGCCAGTACGCAGAGCTCCTACAATGAGCAGTTCTTC
TRBV7-2,few,TRBJ1-4,-,CASSLNGGRVGEKLFF,TGTGCCAGCAGCCTGAATGGGGGCAGGGTCGGTGAAAAACTGTTTTTT
TRBV7-8,-,TRBJ1-3,-,CASSLDRTAAYSGNTIYF,TGTGCCAGCAGCTTAGACCGGACAGCCGCGTACTCTGGAAACACCATATATTTT
TRBV20-1,-,TRBJ2-3,-,CSARERVPDTQYF,TGCAGTGCTAGAGAGAGGGTCCCAGATACGCAGTATTTT
TRBV20-1,many,TRBJ2-5,TRBD1,CSARVFPRQGAETQYF,TGCAGTGCTAGAGTTTTCCCCCGGCAGGGGGCCGAGACCCAGTACTTC
TRBV11-1,-,TRBJ2-5,TRBD2,CASSSSAWGVAGQETQYF,TGTGCCAGCAGCTCCTCGGCCTGGGGGGTAGCGGGACAAGAGACCCAGTACTTC
TRBV5-1,few,TRBJ2-1,TRBD2,CASFPGLDLMNEQFF,TGCGCCAGCTTCCCGGGACTAGATCTTATGAATGAGCAGTTCTTC
TRBV19,-,TRBJ2-1,TRBD2,CASRSSGRRGEQFF,TGTGCCAGTAGGTCTAGCGGGAGACGAGGTGAGCAGTTCTTC
TRBV7-8,many,TRBJ1-1,-,CASSPGLGGFWKAFF,TGTGCCAGCAGCCCGGGACTCGGGGGTTTTTGGAAAGCTTTCTTT
TRBV6-5,many,TRBJ2-2,TRBD1,CASSYSKGAGTGELFF,TGTGCCAGCAGTTACTCTAAGGGGGCGGGCACCGGGGAGCTGTTTTTT
TRBV7-9,many,TRBJ2-3,-,CAVGEGIAADTQYF,TGTGCCGTCGGTGAGGGAATCGCCGCAGATACGCAGTATTTT
TRBV4-2,many,TRBJ2-5,-,CASSQDLNGPQETQYF,TGTGCCAGCAGCCAAGATTTGAATGGACCGCAAGAGACCCAGTACTTC
TRBV5-1,-,TRBJ2-5,-,CASSRDSPFQETQYF,TGCGCCAGCAGCCGAGACAGCCCTTTCCAAGAGACCCAGTACTTC
TRBV6-5,-,TRBJ2-3,-,CASIPSRASTDTQYF,TGTGCCAGCATCCCCAGCAGGGCCAGCACAGATACGCAGTATTTT
TRBV5-5,few,TRBJ2-1,-,CASSLTGAREQFF,TGTGCCAGCAGCTTGACGGGGGCCAGGGAGCAGTTCTTC
TRBV7-9,many,TRBJ2-4,-,CASSASGTDIQYF,TGTGCCAGCAGCGCCAGCGGGACAGACATTCAGTACTTC